Listed below are T cell receptor beta chains from one sample, sequenced in a study of blood T cell repertoires in COVID-19. Some clones are missing from TCRdb's copy, which holds only in-frame ones; the method was immunoSEQ multiplex PCR. The data contain 250,000 to 300,000 clones, about nine tenths of them seen just once; the ten biggest clones take up about 14%. The material sequenced was PBMCs or T cells enriched from blood (not recorded which). The receptor source for this set is a man between 18 and 35 years old who had recovered from COVID-19. Both conserved end residues are part of each CDR3. Each record gives: V gene, J gene, clone size, D gene, CDR3 protein, CDR3 DNA. A D gene is named only where the DNA matches it firmly. Some rows mark clone size as missing; the rest say once, few, many or name a class of expanded clone.

>TRBV4-1|TRBJ2-3|-|-
CASSQGERTDTQYF
TGCGCCAGCAGCCAAGGGGAGCGCACAGATACGCAGTATTTT
>TRBV19|TRBJ2-3|-|-
CASSIGPDTQYF
TGTGCCAGTAGTATCGGTCCTGATACGCAGTATTTT
>TRBV11-2|TRBJ2-7|once|-
CASSWGWDTAYEQYF
TGTGCCAGCAGCTGGGGATGGGACACCGCCTACGAGCAGTACTTC
>TRBV4-1|TRBJ2-7|few|-
CASSQGGLYAQYF
TGCGCCAGCAGCCAAGGAGGGCTTTACGCGCAGTACTTC
>TRBV2|TRBJ2-4|once|-
CASSEDSGGRANIQYF
TGTGCCAGCAGTGAGGATTCGGGGGGCAGGGCGAACATTCAGTACTTC
>TRBV14|TRBJ1-2|-|TRBD1
CASSQAGEGGGYTF
TGTGCCAGCAGCCAAGCCGGGGAAGGGGGCGGCTACACCTTC
>TRBV19|TRBJ1-5|-|-
CASKVRDGNQPQHF
TGTGCCAGTAAGGTCCGGGATGGCAATCAGCCCCAGCATTTT
>TRBV7-3|TRBJ2-5|-|TRBD2
CASSVGLAGGQETQYF
TGTGCCAGCAGCGTGGGACTAGCGGGGGGACAAGAGACCCAGTACTTC
>TRBV27|TRBJ1-5|-|-
CASSRTVSNQPQHF
TGTGCCAGCAGTCGGACAGTCAGCAATCAGCCCCAGCATTTT
>TRBV5-4|TRBJ2-7|-|-
CASSFMASYEQYF
TGTGCCAGCAGCTTCATGGCCTCCTACGAGCAGTACTTC
>TRBV5-1|TRBJ1-4|-|-
CASSNGEGSLGEKLFF
TGCGCCAGCAGCAATGGGGAGGGAAGTCTGGGCGAAAAACTGTTTTTT
>TRBV27|TRBJ1-2|-|-
CASSLFGGGKFMSYTF
TGTGCCAGCAGTTTATTCGGGGGTGGTAAATTCATGAGCTACACCTTC
>TRBV5-6|TRBJ2-3|-|TRBD2
CASSLRLAADTQYF
TGTGCCAGCAGCTTAAGACTAGCCGCAGATACGCAGTATTTT
>TRBV5-1|TRBJ1-1|-|-
CASRGREAAEAFF
TGCGCCAGCAGAGGGAGGGAGGCGGCTGAAGCTTTCTTT
>TRBV28|TRBJ2-7|-|-
CASRLDRWGSYEQYF
TGTGCCAGCAGGCTAGACAGGTGGGGTTCCTACGAGCAGTACTTC
>TRBV6-4|TRBJ1-5|once|-
CASSDSTGSSNQPQHF
TGTGCCAGCAGTGACTCGACAGGTTCCAGCAATCAGCCCCAGCATTTT